These 32 T cell receptor beta chains share one sample of origin, sequenced in a study of OX40 agonist ivuxolimab in advanced cancers. Profiled with immunoSEQ multiplex PCR; TCRdb holds only in-frame clones, not every one. The table has about 60,000 clones, about 90% seen once. Sequenced material: CD4+ or CD8+ T cells sorted from blood, taken in a trial of the OX40 agonist ivuxolimab. The receptor source for this set is an adult with an advanced solid tumor such as melanoma, head and neck, liver or kidney cancer.

V usage is TRBV19 and J usage is TRBJ2-1; 14 bases are a match to TRBD2. Germline V CDR1 and CDR2: LNHDA, SQIVND (reference sequence). The CDR3 length is 18 residues. Losses at the gene ends were 2 bases for V and 4 bases for J; bases not matched to a gene: 7. CDR3 residues: CASSIRLAGGPSYNEQFF. Here the CDR3 DNA reads TGTGCCAGTAGTATAAGACTAGCGGGAGGGCCCTCGTACAATGAGCAGTTCTTC.

The chain combines TRBV5-1 with TRBJ2-5, with D possibly matching TRBD2 (5 bases). V was trimmed by 7 bases and J by 1 base, leaving 11 bases between them. CDR1 SGHRS and CDR2 YFSETQ come from the germline V gene. CDR3 length equals 13 residues. This CDR3 reads CASGGRVQETQYF. The CDR3 bases are TGCGCCAGCGGAGGACGGGTCCAAGAGACCCAGTACTTC.

This chain uses TRBV7-2 with TRBJ2-1; D is possibly TRBD2 (5 bases). The CDR3 consists of 13 residues. The V end was cut by 4 bases, the J end by 4 bases, with 8 bases between. From germline, CDR1 is SGHTA and CDR2 FQGNSA. Written as DNA, the CDR3 is TGTGCCAGCAGCTCGGGAACATACAATGAGCAGTTCTTC. Translated: CASSSGTYNEQFF.

This clone was detected only a few times. This chain links TRBV27 with TRBJ2-5; 11 positions match TRBD2. The CDR3 spans 14 residues. With 6 bases clipped from V and 2 bases from J, the junction kept 2 bases outside the gene matches. Germline CDR1 and CDR2: MNHEY and SMNVEV (reference sequence). The CDR3 DNA reads as TGTGCCAGCAGACGACTAGCGGGGCAAGAGACCCAGTACTTC. Translation: CASRRLAGQETQYF.

This clone has only a few counts. The CDR3 nucleotides are TGTGCCAGCAGGGTGTACACCGGGGAGCTGTTTTTT. Translated: CASRVYTGELFF. This chain connects TRBV19 to TRBJ2-2; possibly TRBD1 for D (5 bases). Germline values: CDR1 LNHDA, CDR2 SQIVND (reference sequence). The germline V and J ends were trimmed by 9 bases and 3 bases, with 8 bases remaining between them. The CDR3 has 12 amino acids. The full variable domain, its missing parts supplied by reference TRBV19 and TRBJ2-2, is DGGITQSPKYLFRKEGQNVTLSCEQNLNHDAMYWYRQDPGQGLRLIYYSQIVNDFQKGDIAEGYSVSREKKESFPLTVTSAQKNPTAFYLCASRVYTGELFFGEGSRLTVL.

CDR3 DNA: TGTGCCAGCAGCTTAGGGGTTGGCAGAACCCAAGAGACCCAGTACTTC. Amino acid sequence: CASSLGVGRTQETQYF. V is TRBV7-8 and J is TRBJ2-5; D is unresolved. CDR1 is SGHVS and CDR2 is FQNEAQ in the germline V gene. The V end was cut by 1 base, the J end by 1 base, with 13 bases between. The CDR3 loop spans 16 amino acids.

The V gene is TRBV5-1, the J gene TRBJ1-1; the D gene is possibly TRBD1 (5 bases). Germline CDR1 and CDR2: SGHRS and YFSETQ. This CDR3 comprises 13 residues. V was trimmed by 1 base and J by 8 bases, leaving 12 bases between them. This chain's CDR3 is CASSLLGPPEAFF. The CDR3, as DNA: TGCGCCAGCAGCTTGCTGGGACCCCCAGAAGCTTTCTTT. Full variable domain (rest looked up from reference TRBV5-1 and TRBJ1-1): KAGVTQTPRYLIKTRGQQVTLSCSPISGHRSVSWYQQTPGQGLQFLFEYFSETQRNKGNFPGRFSGRQFSNSRSEMNVSTLELGDSALYLCASSLLGPPEAFFGQGTRLTVV.

This clone was seen once. This chain joins TRBV6-6 and TRBJ2-3; D uncertain. The germline CDR1 and CDR2 sequences are MNHNY and SVGAGI (reference sequence). V lost 5 bases to trimming and J lost 0 bases, with 3 bases between them. The CDR3 spans 12 residues. The CDR3 region has the DNA TGTGCCAGCAGTCTTAGCACAGATACGCAGTATTTT. It specifies CASSLSTDTQYF.

The chain joins TRBV10-3 to TRBJ2-3, with 9 nucleotides matching TRBD2. Trimming cost V 11 bases and J 5 bases; bases outside gene matches: 17. Germline V gene lookup returns CDR1 ENHRY and CDR2 SYGVKD. The CDR3 covers 16 residues. The CDR3 reads CASAGFLVAGVDTQYF. CDR3 nucleotides: TGTGCCTCCGCTGGGTTCTTGGTAGCGGGAGTAGATACGCAGTATTTT.

This chain connects TRBV5-1 to TRBJ2-5; 9 bases map to TRBD1. The CDR3 contains 15 residues. The V gene's germline CDR1 is SGHRS and CDR2 YFSETQ. The ends lost 4 bases at V and 1 base at J; junction bases unmatched: 5. The CDR3 DNA follows: TGCGCCAGCAGCGCACGGACAGGGGCCCAAGAGACCCAGTACTTC. It codes for CASSARTGAQETQYF.

The chain is built from TRBV6-5 and TRBJ2-1; 11 bases agree with TRBD2. Germline CDR1 reads MNHEY; CDR2 reads SVGAGI. J lost 6 bases, V lost 4 bases, and 8 bases had no gene match. CDR3 length: 16 amino acids. CDR3 protein: CASSSPLAGGSNEQFF. The CDR3 DNA is TGTGCCAGCAGTTCGCCTCTAGCGGGAGGATCCAATGAGCAGTTCTTC.

In its sample, this clone was seen a few times. V and J are TRBV2 and TRBJ1-5, with TRBD1 as a possible D gene (5 bases). Trimming took off 1 base at V and 6 bases at J, with 10 bases between the two ends. Germline CDR1 and CDR2: SNHLY and FYNNEI. The CDR3 is made up of 14 amino acids. For the CDR3, the DNA is TGTGCCAGCAGTGAAGTCATCGGGGGTCAGCCCCAGCATTTT. This gives the protein CASSEVIGGQPQHF.

This clone was observed a single time. V is TRBV9 and J is TRBJ2-5, with 7 bases lining up with TRBD2. Germline V gene lookup returns CDR1 SGDLS and CDR2 YYNGEE. The CDR3 runs to 14 residues. The V segment lost 0 bases and the J segment 5 bases; nucleotides outside the gene matches: 4. CDR3 in DNA: TGTGCCAGCAGCGTAGCAGGGAGGGAGGAGACCCAGTACTTC. Its protein is CASSVAGREETQYF.

The chain employs TRBV7-9 and TRBJ2-1, with TRBD1 identical over 7 bases. Germline loops: CDR1 SEHNR, CDR2 FQNEAQ (reference sequence). The V gene end was trimmed by 1 base and the J gene end by 9 bases; junction bases not matched to a gene: 12. The CDR3 covers 16 residues. CDR3 loop: CASSLVTGAVKGEQFF. DNA for the CDR3: TGTGCCAGCAGCTTAGTCACAGGGGCGGTCAAAGGTGAGCAGTTCTTC.

The rearrangement joins TRBV11-3 to TRBJ2-3, with D hard to call. This CDR3 region has 13 residues. The germline V gene has CDR1 SGHNT and CDR2 YENEEA. Trimming left V 5 bases short and J 5 bases short, with 11 bases between. The CDR3 DNA reads as TGTGCCAGCAGCCGCGCCCGAGTAGATACGCAGTATTTT. As protein: CASSRARVDTQYF. The full variable domain, rest sourced from reference TRBV11-3 and TRBJ2-3, is EAGVVQSPRYKIIEKKQPVAFWCNPISGHNTLYWYLQNLGQGPELLIRYENEEAVDDSQLPKDRFSAERLKGVDSTLKIQPAELGDSAVYLCASSRARVDTQYFGPGTRLTVL.

V usage is TRBV11-2 and J usage is TRBJ1-1, with 10 bases that match TRBD1. The CDR3 runs to 15 residues. V lost 5 bases, J lost 0 bases, and 3 bases stayed unmatched. From germline, CDR1 is SGHAT and CDR2 FQNNGV. CDR3 nucleotide sequence: TGTGCCAGCAGCGGGACAGGGGCGATGAACACTGAAGCTTTCTTT. Translation gives CASSGTGAMNTEAFF.

In its sample, this clone was seen once. V gene TRBV19 combines with J gene TRBJ1-3, with D possibly TRBD1 on 5 matching bases. CDR1 LNHDA and CDR2 SQIVND come from the germline V gene (reference sequence). Trimming took 5 bases from V and 3 from J, leaving 11 bases between them. The CDR3 consists of 14 residues. DNA for the CDR3: TGTGCCAGTAGTCTACAGGCAGTTGGAAACACCATATATTTT. It yields the protein CASSLQAVGNTIYF.

This clone has a single count. The rearrangement links TRBV7-2 to TRBJ2-3; 10 bases line up with TRBD1. Germline V gene data show CDR1 as SGHTA and CDR2 as FQGNSA. CDR3 length: 15 amino acids. Losses at the gene ends were 5 bases for V and 2 bases for J; bases not matched to a gene: 4. CDR3: CASSPDRGDTDTQYF. Here the CDR3 DNA reads TGTGCCAGCAGCCCGGACAGGGGGGACACAGATACGCAGTATTTT.

The V and J genes are TRBV5-1 and TRBJ2-5; a possible D gene is TRBD2 (6 bases). V lost 4 bases and J lost 5, with 12 bases in between. Germline V gives CDR1 SGHRS, CDR2 YFSETQ. The CDR3 length is 13 residues. CDR3 DNA: TGCGCCAGCAGCCAGTGGGGGAGGGAGACCCAGTACTTC. Amino acids: CASSQWGRETQYF.

The chain links TRBV19 to TRBJ2-5; 13 nucleotides align to TRBD2. CDR1 and CDR2 (germline): LNHDA, SQIVND (reference sequence). With V trimmed by 5 bases and J by 4 bases, 7 bases remained unmatched. This CDR3 is built from 16 residues. CDR3 nucleotide sequence: TGTGCCAGTAGTCTTGGACTAGCGGGAGCTGGAGAGACCCAGTACTTC. Encoded protein: CASSLGLAGAGETQYF.

The chain uses TRBV11-1 and TRBJ1-4, with a tentative D call TRBD1 (5 bases). Per germline, CDR1 SGHAT and CDR2 FQDESV (reference sequence). This CDR3 is built from 16 residues. The V end lost 5 bases, the J end lost 0 bases, and 13 bases lay between the germline ends. CDR3 region: CASSLLQGTTNEKLFF. The CDR3 DNA reads as TGTGCCAGCAGCCTCCTCCAGGGTACAACTAATGAAAAACTGTTTTTT.

This chain links TRBV5-1 with TRBJ2-3; tentatively, D is TRBD1 or TRBD2 (5 bases each). The CDR3 loop spans 14 amino acids. V was trimmed by 4 bases and J by 8 bases, leaving 17 bases between them. Germline values: CDR1 SGHRS, CDR2 YFSETQ. The CDR3 nucleotides read TGCGCCAGCAGCCCTCCGGACACGGCGGGTACGCAGTATTTT. It is translated as CASSPPDTAGTQYF.

This clone was recorded once. The V gene is TRBV5-1, the J gene TRBJ2-7, with D perhaps matching TRBD1 or TRBD2 (5 bases each). V was clipped by 7 bases and J by 4 bases, with 15 bases between them. Germline-derived CDR1 and CDR2 are SGHRS and YFSETQ. The CDR3 has 13 residues. The CDR3 sequence: CASGRDGFYEQYF. CDR3 bases: TGCGCCAGCGGCCGGGACGGCTTTTACGAGCAGTACTTC.

The chain couples TRBV7-2 to TRBJ2-6; D uncertain. The V gene lost 7 bases and the J gene lost 0 bases, with 4 bases spanning the gap. Germline V CDR1 and CDR2: SGHTA, FQGNSA. The CDR3 is 13 residues long. Here the CDR3 reads CASTNSGANVLTF. CDR3 nucleotide sequence: TGTGCCAGCACCAACTCTGGGGCCAACGTCCTGACTTTC.

The V gene is TRBV11-3, the J gene TRBJ2-3; 11 bases line up with TRBD2. Per the germline V gene, CDR1 is SGHNT and CDR2 is YENEEA. V was clipped by 1 base and J by 3 bases; unmatched bases: 9. This CDR3 contains 18 residues. The CDR3 is CASSLGLLAGGRTDTQYF. For the CDR3, the DNA is TGTGCCAGCAGCTTAGGCCTCTTAGCGGGAGGGCGTACAGATACGCAGTATTTT.

The sample holds one count of this clone. The chain uses TRBV5-1 and TRBJ2-1, with D possibly called TRBD1 or TRBD2 (7 bases each). V dropped 0 bases and J dropped 9 bases, with 22 bases sitting between them. Germline CDR1 SGHRS, CDR2 YFSETQ. This CDR3 comprises 17 residues. CDR3 sequence reads: CASSLAEGGRGGTEQFF. CDR3 sequence (DNA): TGCGCCAGCAGCTTGGCCGAGGGCGGCAGGGGGGGCACTGAGCAGTTCTTC.

The J gene is TRBJ2-1, the V gene TRBV7-9; 16 positions agree with TRBD2. The V segment lost 5 bases and the J segment 6 bases; nucleotides outside the gene matches: 7. The germline V gene encodes CDR1 SEHNR and CDR2 FQNEAQ (reference sequence). This CDR3 is built from 17 residues. DNA for the CDR3: TGTGCCAGCAGCCCGGGGACTAGCGGGAGGGCCGTCAATGAGCAGTTCTTC. This translates into CASSPGTSGRAVNEQFF.

This sequence joins TRBV7-2 and TRBJ2-7, with TRBD2 identical over 10 bases. The CDR3 has 16 residues. Germline V gene lookup returns CDR1 SGHTA and CDR2 FQGNSA. Unmatched junction bases numbered 8, after V lost 4 bases and J lost 2 bases. The CDR3 loop reads CASSSPTSGLTYEQYF. As DNA, the CDR3 is TGTGCCAGCAGCTCCCCGACTAGCGGGCTAACCTACGAGCAGTACTTC.

The J gene is TRBJ2-1, the V gene TRBV7-3, with 12 bases aligning to TRBD1. The germline V gene encodes CDR1 SGHTA and CDR2 FQGTGA. The junction had 6 bases not matched to a gene; V was cut back by 5 bases and J by 7 bases. The CDR3 contains 15 residues. The CDR3 nucleotides are TGTGCCAGCAGCCCTGGGACAGGGGGCTGGAATGAGCAGTTCTTC. As protein: CASSPGTGGWNEQFF. Full variable domain (rest looked up from reference TRBV7-3 and TRBJ2-1): GAGVSQTPSNKVTEKGKYVELRCDPISGHTALYWYRQSLGQGPEFLIYFQGTGAADDSGLPNDRFFAVRPEGSVSTLKIQRTERGDSAVYLCASSPGTGGWNEQFFGPGTRLTVL.

V usage is TRBV7-2 and J usage is TRBJ2-7, with 7 bases fitting TRBD1. Looked up from germline, CDR1 is SGHTA and CDR2 is FQGNSA. Unmatched junction bases numbered 3, after V lost 4 bases and J lost 0 bases. The CDR3 covers 14 residues. CDR3 in amino acids: CASSSDRVSYEQYF. In DNA, the CDR3 is TGTGCCAGCAGCTCCGACAGGGTCTCCTACGAGCAGTACTTC. Variable domain in full (rest from reference TRBV7-2 and TRBJ2-7): GAGVSQSPSNKVTEKGKDVELRCDPISGHTALYWYRQSLGQGLEFLIYFQGNSAPDKSGLPSDRFSAERTGGSVSTLTIQRTQQEDSAVYLCASSSDRVSYEQYFGPGTRLTVT.

J is TRBJ1-2 and V is TRBV7-2, with D tentatively TRBD1 (5 bases). Germline V CDR1 and CDR2: SGHTA, FQGNSA. This CDR3 contains 15 residues. Trimming removed 1 base from V and 7 bases from J, with 16 bases in between. The chain's CDR3 is CASSLGLSGGGGYTF. CDR3 DNA sequence: TGTGCCAGCAGCTTAGGGCTGTCCGGGGGGGGTGGCTACACCTTC.

The gene calls are TRBV5-4 and TRBJ1-2, with 10 bases fitting TRBD1. The trim removed 4 bases at V and 2 bases at J, leaving 5 bases unmatched. The CDR3 has 15 residues. Germline CDR1 reads SGHNT; CDR2 reads YYREEE (reference sequence). CDR3 sequence reads: CASSVDRGENYGYTF. CDR3 in DNA: TGTGCCAGCAGCGTGGACAGGGGGGAGAACTATGGCTACACCTTC.